Following are 18 T cell receptor beta chains from one sample sequenced in a study of CD8+ T cells in alopecia areata. The treatment was: oral pan-JAK inhibitor, 5-10 mg twice daily. It was cDNA, reverse transcribed from extracted RNA, that served as the sequencing template. TCRdb keeps only in-frame clones here, not all; method: immunoSEQ multiplex PCR. The table includes fewer than 250,000 clones, less than 65% detected once. The specimen was CD4+ T cells sorted from blood, collected at week 24, from a patient treated with tofacitinib. Receptor source: a human donor with alopecia areata.

This chain uses TRBV5-6 with TRBJ1-2; 9 nucleotides line up with TRBD1. Trimming removed 1 base from V and 0 bases from J; junction bases left unmatched: 7. The CDR3 runs 17 residues. Germline loops: CDR1 SGHDT, CDR2 YYEEEE. CDR3 in DNA: TGTGCCAGCAGCTTGAATTCGGGACAGGGAGCTAACTATGGCTACACCTTC. Its translation: CASSLNSGQGANYGYTF. The full variable domain, rest sourced from reference TRBV5-6 and TRBJ1-2, is DAGVTQSPTHLIKTRGQQVTLRCSPKSGHDTVSWYQQALGQGPQFIFQYYEEEERQRGNFPDRFSGHQFPNYSSELNVNALLLGDSALYLCASSLNSGQGANYGYTFGSGTRLTVV.

This chain joins TRBV25-1 and TRBJ2-7; D tentatively reads TRBD1 or TRBD2 (6 bases each). Germline values: CDR1 MGHDK, CDR2 SYGVNS. V dropped 2 bases and J dropped 4 bases, with 18 bases sitting between them. This CDR3 region has 16 residues. In DNA, the CDR3 is TGTGCCAGCAGTGAAGCCCAGGGGCGCGGGAATTACGAGCAGTACTTC. Translation: CASSEAQGRGNYEQYF.

To note about this clone: The sample contains more than one DNA sequence encoding this CDR3. Here the CDR3 reads CAWSVGSDYGYTF. The CDR3 DNA reads as TGTGCCTGGAGTGTAGGTTCGGACTATGGCTACACCTTC. This sequence joins TRBV30 and TRBJ1-2; D is undetermined. The CDR3 consists of 13 residues. The germline CDR1 and CDR2 sequences are GTSNPN and SVGIG (reference sequence). Trimming took off 0 bases at V and 3 bases at J, with 8 bases between the two ends.

The chain employs TRBV4-3 and TRBJ2-1, with 7 bases fitting TRBD2. CDR1 is LGHNA and CDR2 is YSLEER in the germline V gene. The CDR3 contains 15 residues. Trimming removed 0 bases from V and 4 bases from J; junction bases left unmatched: 3. CDR3 sequence reads: CASSQEGEGYNEQFF. In DNA, the CDR3 is TGCGCCAGCAGCCAAGAGGGGGAGGGTTACAATGAGCAGTTCTTC.

The chain has TRBV7-9 and TRBJ1-2, with TRBD1 matching 8 bases. The CDR3 length is 14 residues. Germline V gene lookup returns CDR1 SEHNR and CDR2 FQNEAQ (reference sequence). Losses at the gene ends were 5 bases for V and 5 bases for J; bases not matched to a gene: 7. In DNA, the CDR3 is TGTGCCAGCAGCATTGACAGGGGATGGTATGGCTACACCTTC. This translates into CASSIDRGWYGYTF.

In this sample, this clone turned up many times. This chain connects TRBV18 to TRBJ2-7; 10 nucleotides match TRBD2. Germline CDR1 reads KGHSH; CDR2 reads LQKENI. The ends lost 5 bases at V and 9 bases at J; junction bases unmatched: 7. The CDR3 consists of 13 residues. The CDR3 sequence is CASSALAGELQYF. CDR3 bases: TGTGCCAGCTCAGCCCTAGCGGGGGAACTGCAGTACTTC. Combining the CDR3 with reference TRBV18 and TRBJ2-7 gives the whole variable domain NAGVMQNPRHLVRRRGQEARLRCSPMKGHSHVYWYRQLPEEGLKFMVYLQKENIIDESGMPKERFSAEFPKEGPSILRIQQVVRGDSAAYFCASSALAGELQYFGPGTRLTVT.

Here the CDR3 reads CSVTGQYTNYGYTF. CDR3 sequence (DNA): TGCAGCGTGACGGGACAGTACACAAACTATGGCTACACCTTC. The chain carries TRBV29-1 and TRBJ1-2; 7 bases align to TRBD1. The ends lost 6 bases at V and 2 bases at J; junction bases unmatched: 9. CDR3 length equals 14 residues. In germline, CDR1 is SQVTM, CDR2 ANQGSEA. Full variable domain (remainder filled in from reference TRBV29-1 and TRBJ1-2): SAVISQKPSRDICQRGTSLTIQCQVDSQVTMMFWYRQQPGQSLTLIATANQGSEATYESGFVIDKFPISRPNLTFSTLTVSNMSPEDSSIYLCSVTGQYTNYGYTFGSGTRLTVV.

V is TRBV2 and J is TRBJ2-5; D is perhaps TRBD1 (5 bases). This CDR3 spans 13 amino acids. The germline V gene encodes CDR1 SNHLY and CDR2 FYNNEI. V was shortened by 5 bases and J by 3 bases, with 10 bases between the two germline ends. CDR3 sequence: CASSRQSEETQYF. CDR3 DNA: TGTGCCAGCAGTCGACAGAGCGAAGAGACCCAGTACTTC.

The chain uses TRBV4-3 and TRBJ2-7; 8 bases are shared with TRBD2. V gave up 4 bases and J gave up 0 bases; unmatched junction bases: 11. Germline V lookup: CDR1 LGHNA, CDR2 YSLEER. This CDR3 is 17 amino acids long. The CDR3: CASSPEFSGVNSYEQYF. CDR3 coding DNA: TGCGCCAGCAGCCCAGAATTTAGCGGGGTGAACTCCTACGAGCAGTACTTC.

The chain employs TRBV7-8 and TRBJ2-5; D unresolved. CDR3 size: 11 residues. Deletions cut 6 bases from V and 5 bases from J, with 7 bases between. CDR1 and CDR2 (germline): SGHVS, FQNEAQ. CDR3 residues: CASRIAETQYF. The CDR3 DNA reads TGTGCCAGCAGGATAGCCGAGACCCAGTACTTC.

V gene TRBV20-1 combines with J gene TRBJ1-1; tentative D call: TRBD1 (5 bases). Germline CDR1 reads DFQATT; CDR2 reads SNEGSKA (reference sequence). Trimming cost V 7 bases and J 4 bases, with 10 bases left between them. This CDR3 region has 11 residues. The DNA for the CDR3 is TGCAGTGTTTCTCAGGGCACTGAAGCTTTCTTT. It specifies CSVSQGTEAFF.

The rearrangement uses TRBV29-1 and TRBJ1-2, with D unresolved. Germline V gene lookup returns CDR1 SQVTM and CDR2 ANQGSEA. The CDR3 consists of 12 residues. Trimming stripped 4 bases from V and 1 base from J, with 7 bases between. DNA of the CDR3: TGCAGCGTTGCGGTTAGTAACTATGGCTACACCTTC. It codes for CSVAVSNYGYTF.

The genes are TRBV4-3 and TRBJ1-4; D is possibly TRBD1 (5 bases). Germline CDR1 LGHNA, CDR2 YSLEER. The V gene lost 0 bases and the J gene lost 8 bases, with 16 bases spanning the gap. The CDR3 covers 16 residues. Here the CDR3 reads CASSQDHPGTGEKLFF. The CDR3 region has the DNA TGCGCCAGCAGCCAAGATCACCCGGGGACGGGGGAAAAACTGTTTTTT.

Note on this clone: Other DNA sequences in the same sample also yield this CDR3. J is TRBJ2-7 and V is TRBV29-1, with 7 bases lining up with TRBD1. V shed 6 bases, J shed 2 bases, and the junction held 7 bases outside the gene matches. The CDR3 extends over 13 amino acids. CDR1 and CDR2 from the germline V gene are SQVTM and ANQGSEA. CDR3 sequence (DNA): TGCAGCGTAGCCGGGACAGTTACCTACGAGCAGTACTTC. Amino acids: CSVAGTVTYEQYF.

V is TRBV5-4 and J is TRBJ2-1, with D perhaps matching TRBD1 (6 bases). The V gene lost 3 bases and the J gene lost 7 bases, with 14 bases spanning the gap. CDR1 and CDR2 from the germline V gene are SGHNT and YYREEE (reference sequence). The CDR3 consists of 14 residues. The CDR3 DNA sequence: TGTGCCAGCAGCTCGGTCCCCCAGGGGAATGAGCAGTTCTTC. Amino acid sequence: CASSSVPQGNEQFF.

The chain combines TRBV5-7 with TRBJ2-2, with D uncertain. TRBV5-7 is designated an ORF whose function remains uncertain. The CDR3 runs 15 residues. Trimming cost V 0 bases and J 2 bases, with 8 bases left between them. The CDR3 DNA reads as TGTGCCAGCAGCTTGGAACAGAATAACACCGGGGAGCTGTTTTTT. Encoded protein: CASSLEQNNTGELFF.

To note about this clone: At the DNA level, this CDR3 is encoded by other sequences in the same sample as well. The genes are TRBV29-1 and TRBJ2-3; D is possibly TRBD2 (6 bases). This CDR3 spans 13 amino acids. Germline loops: CDR1 SQVTM, CDR2 ANQGSEA. V was clipped by 3 bases and J by 0 bases, with 7 bases between them. CDR3 residues: CSVERGSTDTQYF. CDR3 DNA sequence: TGCAGCGTTGAGCGGGGTAGCACAGATACGCAGTATTTT.

In this sample, this clone turned up a few times. The rearrangement uses TRBV4-3 and TRBJ1-2, with 7 bases fitting TRBD1. V lost 2 bases, J lost 8 bases, and 2 bases stayed unmatched. Per germline, CDR1 LGHNA and CDR2 YSLEER. The CDR3 runs 12 residues. Here the CDR3 DNA reads TGCGCCAGCAGCCAAACAGGGGCCGGCTACACCTTC. Its translation is CASSQTGAGYTF.